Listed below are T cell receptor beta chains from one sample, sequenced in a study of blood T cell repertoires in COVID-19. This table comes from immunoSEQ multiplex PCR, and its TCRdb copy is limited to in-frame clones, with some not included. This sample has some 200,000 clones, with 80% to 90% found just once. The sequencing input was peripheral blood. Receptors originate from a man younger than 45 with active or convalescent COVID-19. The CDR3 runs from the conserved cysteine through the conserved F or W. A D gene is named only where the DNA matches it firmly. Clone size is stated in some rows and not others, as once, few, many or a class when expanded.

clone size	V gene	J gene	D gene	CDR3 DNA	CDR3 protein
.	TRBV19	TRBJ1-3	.	TGTGCCAGTAGTACTTACAAGGGAAACACCATATATTTT	CASSTYKGNTIYF
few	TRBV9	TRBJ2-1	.	TGTGCCAGCAGCGTAGAACAGGGTTTACCCTACAATGAGCAGTTCTTC	CASSVEQGLPYNEQFF
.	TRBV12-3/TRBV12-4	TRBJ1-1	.	TGTGCCAGCAGTTTAGGCAGGGCCACTGAAGCTTTCTTT	CASSLGRATEAFF
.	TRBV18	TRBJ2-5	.	TGTGCCAGCGTTAGCGGCCTCCAAGAGACCCAGTACTTC	CASVSGLQETQYF
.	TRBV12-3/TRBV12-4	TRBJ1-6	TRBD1	TGTGCCAGCAGCCGGACAGGGAGGGCACCCCTCCACTTT	CASSRTGRAPLHF
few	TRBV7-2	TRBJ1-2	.	TGTGCCAGCAGCCGGGGGGCGAATAACTATGGCTACACCTTC	CASSRGANNYGYTF
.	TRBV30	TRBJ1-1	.	TGTGCCTGGAGTTATACTCGGAACACTGAAGCTTTCTTT	CAWSYTRNTEAFF
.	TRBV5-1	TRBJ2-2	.	TGCGCCAGCAGCGTCTTAGCAGGGCCCACCGGGGAGCTGTTTTTT	CASSVLAGPTGELFF
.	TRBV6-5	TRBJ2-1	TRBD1	TGTGCCAGCAGCCCCGGTACAGGGGTTAATGAGCAGTTCTTC	CASSPGTGVNEQFF
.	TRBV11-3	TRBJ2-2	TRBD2	TGTGCCAGCAGGCCCAGCGGGGGAAGGTCCGGGGAGCTGTTTTTT	CASRPSGGRSGELFF
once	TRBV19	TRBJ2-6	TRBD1	TGTGCCAGTAGTATAGGGACAGGCCCATCTGGGGCCAACGTCCTGACTTTC	CASSIGTGPSGANVLTF
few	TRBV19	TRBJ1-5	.	TGTGCCAGTAGTATAGTAGGCGGTCGTCAGCCCCAGCATTTT	CASSIVGGRQPQHF
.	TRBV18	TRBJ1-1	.	TGTGCCAGCTCACCACCCTTTGCAGGGGACGAAGCTTTCTTT	CASSPPFAGDEAFF
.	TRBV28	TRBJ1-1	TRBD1	TGTGCCAGCTCCCAGGGGGACACTGAAGCTTTCTTT	CASSQGDTEAFF
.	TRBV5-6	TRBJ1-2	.	TGTGCCAGCAGCTTGGTATTGACAGAAACTAACTATGGCTACACCTTC	CASSLVLTETNYGYTF
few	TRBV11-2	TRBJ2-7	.	TGTGCCAGCAGCTGGAGTCGGGAGCAGTACTTC	CASSWSREQYF
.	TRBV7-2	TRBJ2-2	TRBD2	TGTGCCACCACTCGGGGGGGGAGGAACACCGGGGAGCTGTTTTTT	CATTRGGRNTGELFF
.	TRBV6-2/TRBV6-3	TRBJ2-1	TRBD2	TGTGCCAGCAGTTACGTTAGCGGGAGGGCCTCATCCTACAATGAGCAGTTCTTC	CASSYVSGRASSYNEQFF
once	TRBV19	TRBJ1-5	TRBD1	TGTGCCAGTAGTATCGCAGGGGGTTATCAGCCCCAGCATTTT	CASSIAGGYQPQHF
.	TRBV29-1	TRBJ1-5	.	TGCAGCGTTACTCTCGGAGGGTCCCAGGTCAGTCAGCCCCAGCATTTT	CSVTLGGSQVSQPQHF
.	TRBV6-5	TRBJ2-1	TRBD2	TGTGCCAGCAGCTCTAGCGGGGGGGAAGGCAATGAGCAGTTCTTC	CASSSSGGEGNEQFF
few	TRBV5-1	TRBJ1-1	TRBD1	TGCGCCAGCAGCTTAGGACAGGGGCGAGTGAACACTGAAGCTTTCTTT	CASSLGQGRVNTEAFF
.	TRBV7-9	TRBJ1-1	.	TGTGCCAGCAGCTTCATCCCGGGCACTGAAGCTTTCTTT	CASSFIPGTEAFF
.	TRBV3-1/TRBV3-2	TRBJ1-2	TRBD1	TGTGCCAGCAGCCACCAAGACAGGGTAGGAGGCTACACCTTC	CASSHQDRVGGYTF
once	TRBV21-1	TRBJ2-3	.	TGTGCCAGCAGCAAAGTAATCGAGCGGGGTATCACAGATACGCAGTATTTT	CASSKVIERGITDTQYF
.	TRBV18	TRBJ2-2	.	TGTGCCAGCTCACCCAGCCGGGGGACCGGGGAGCTGTTTTTT	CASSPSRGTGELFF
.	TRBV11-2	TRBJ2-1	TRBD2	TGTGCCAGCAGCTTGATTTACGGAGCGGGATTCAATGAGCAGTTCTTC	CASSLIYGAGFNEQFF